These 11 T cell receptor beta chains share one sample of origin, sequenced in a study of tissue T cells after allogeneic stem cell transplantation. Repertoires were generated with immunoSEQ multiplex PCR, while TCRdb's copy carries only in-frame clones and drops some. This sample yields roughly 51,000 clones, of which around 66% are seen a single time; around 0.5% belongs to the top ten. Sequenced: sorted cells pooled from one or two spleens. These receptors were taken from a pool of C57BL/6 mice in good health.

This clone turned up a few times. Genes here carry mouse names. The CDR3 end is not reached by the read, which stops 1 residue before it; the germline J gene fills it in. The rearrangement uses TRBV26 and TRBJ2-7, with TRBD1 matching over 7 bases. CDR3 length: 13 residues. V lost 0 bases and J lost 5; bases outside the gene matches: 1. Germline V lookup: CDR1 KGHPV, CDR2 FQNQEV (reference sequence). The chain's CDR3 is CASSLSGTDEQYF. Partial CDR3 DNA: TGTGCCAGCAGTCTGTCGGGGACAGATGAACAGTAC. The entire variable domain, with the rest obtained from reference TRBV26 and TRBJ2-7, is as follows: NSKVIQTPRYLVKGQGQKAKMRCIPEKGHPVVFWYQQNKNNEFKFLINFQNQEVLQQIDMTEKRFSAECPSNSPCSLEIQSSEAGDSALYLCASSLSGTDEQYFGPGTRLTVL.

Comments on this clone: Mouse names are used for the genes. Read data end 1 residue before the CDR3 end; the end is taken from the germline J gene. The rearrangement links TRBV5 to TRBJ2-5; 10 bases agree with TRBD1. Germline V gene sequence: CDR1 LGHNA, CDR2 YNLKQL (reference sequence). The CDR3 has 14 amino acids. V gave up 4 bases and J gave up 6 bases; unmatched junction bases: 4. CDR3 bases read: TGTGCCAGCAGCCCGGGACAGGGGTCGGACACCCAGTAC. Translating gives CASSPGQGSDTQY. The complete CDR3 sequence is CASSPGQGSDTQYF.

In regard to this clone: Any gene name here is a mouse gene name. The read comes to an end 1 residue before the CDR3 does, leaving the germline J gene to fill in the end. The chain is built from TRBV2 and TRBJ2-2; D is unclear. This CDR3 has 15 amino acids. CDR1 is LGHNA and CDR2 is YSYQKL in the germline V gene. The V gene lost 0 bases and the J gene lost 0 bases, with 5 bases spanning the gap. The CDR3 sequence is CASSQDRTNTGQLYF. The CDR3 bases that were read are TGTGCCAGCAGCCAAGACAGAACAAACACCGGGCAGCTCTAC.

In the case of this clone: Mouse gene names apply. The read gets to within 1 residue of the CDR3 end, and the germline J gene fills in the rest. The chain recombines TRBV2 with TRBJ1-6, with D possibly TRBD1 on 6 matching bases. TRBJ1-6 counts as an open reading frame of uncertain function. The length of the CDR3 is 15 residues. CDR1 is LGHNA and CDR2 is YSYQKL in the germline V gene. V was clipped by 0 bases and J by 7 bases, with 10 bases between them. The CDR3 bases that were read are TGTGCCAGCAGCCAAGACGGGGGGCGGAATTCGCCCCTCTAC. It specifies CASSQDGGRNSPLY. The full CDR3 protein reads CASSQDGGRNSPLYF.

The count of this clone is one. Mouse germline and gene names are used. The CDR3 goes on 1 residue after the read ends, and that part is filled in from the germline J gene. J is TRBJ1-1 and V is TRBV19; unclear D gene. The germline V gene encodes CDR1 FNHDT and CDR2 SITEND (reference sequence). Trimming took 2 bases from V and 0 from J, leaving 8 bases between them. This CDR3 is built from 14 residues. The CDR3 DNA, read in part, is TGTGCCAGCAGTATGAGGGTTGCAAACACAGAAGTCTTC. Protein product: CASSMRVANTEVF. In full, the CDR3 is CASSMRVANTEVFF.

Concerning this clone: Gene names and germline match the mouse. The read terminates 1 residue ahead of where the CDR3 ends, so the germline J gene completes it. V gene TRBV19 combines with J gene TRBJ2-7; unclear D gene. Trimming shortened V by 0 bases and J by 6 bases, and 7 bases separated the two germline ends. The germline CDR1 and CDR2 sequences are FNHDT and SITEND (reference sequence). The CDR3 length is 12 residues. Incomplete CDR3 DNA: TGTGCCAGCAGTATAGGAACAATTGAACAGTAC. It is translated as CASSIGTIEQY. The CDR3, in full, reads CASSIGTIEQYF.

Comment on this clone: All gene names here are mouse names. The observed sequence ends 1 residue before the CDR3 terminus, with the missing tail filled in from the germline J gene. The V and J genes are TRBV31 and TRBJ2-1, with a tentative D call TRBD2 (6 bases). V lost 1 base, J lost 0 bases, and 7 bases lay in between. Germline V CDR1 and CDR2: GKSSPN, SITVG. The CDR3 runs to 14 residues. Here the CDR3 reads CAWSPGGNYAEQFF. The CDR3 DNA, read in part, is TGTGCCTGGAGTCCGGGGGGTAACTATGCTGAGCAGTTC. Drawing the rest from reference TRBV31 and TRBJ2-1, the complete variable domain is AQTIHQWPVAEIKAVGSPLSLGCTIKGKSSPNLYWYWQATGGTLQQLFYSITVGQVESVVQLNLSASRPKDDQFILSTEKLLLSHSGFYLCAWSPGGNYAEQFFGPGTRLTVL.

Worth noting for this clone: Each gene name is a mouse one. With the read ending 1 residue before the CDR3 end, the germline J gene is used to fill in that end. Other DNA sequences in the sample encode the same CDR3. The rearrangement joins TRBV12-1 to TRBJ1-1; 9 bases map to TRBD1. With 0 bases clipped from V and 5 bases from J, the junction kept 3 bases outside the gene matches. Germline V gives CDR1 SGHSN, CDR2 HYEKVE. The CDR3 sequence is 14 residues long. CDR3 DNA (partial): TGTGCCAGCTCTCTCACAGGGGGCGGGACAGAAGTCTTC. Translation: CASSLTGGGTEVF. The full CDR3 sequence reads CASSLTGGGTEVFF.

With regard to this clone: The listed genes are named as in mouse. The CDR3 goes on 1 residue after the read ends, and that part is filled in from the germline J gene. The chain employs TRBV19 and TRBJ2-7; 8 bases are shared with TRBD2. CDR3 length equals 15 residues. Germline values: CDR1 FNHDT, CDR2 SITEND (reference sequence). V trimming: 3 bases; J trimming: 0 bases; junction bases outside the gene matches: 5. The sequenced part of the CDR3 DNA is TGTGCCAGCAGTAAACCGGGACTGGACTCCTATGAACAGTAC. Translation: CASSKPGLDSYEQY. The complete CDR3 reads CASSKPGLDSYEQYF.

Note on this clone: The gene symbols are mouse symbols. CDR3 bases read: TGTGCCAGCTCTCTCGCGGGACTGGGGGGCCCTAACTATGCTGAGCAGTTC. It codes for CASSLAGLGGPNYAEQF. The whole CDR3 sequence is CASSLAGLGGPNYAEQFF. This chain connects TRBV12-2 to TRBJ2-1; TRBD2 matches at 12 bases. The read falls 1 residue short of the CDR3 end, and the missing part is taken from the germline J gene. CDR3 length: 18 amino acids. CDR1 and CDR2 from the germline V gene are SGHLS and HYDKME. The ends lost 0 bases at V and 0 bases at J; junction bases unmatched: 5.

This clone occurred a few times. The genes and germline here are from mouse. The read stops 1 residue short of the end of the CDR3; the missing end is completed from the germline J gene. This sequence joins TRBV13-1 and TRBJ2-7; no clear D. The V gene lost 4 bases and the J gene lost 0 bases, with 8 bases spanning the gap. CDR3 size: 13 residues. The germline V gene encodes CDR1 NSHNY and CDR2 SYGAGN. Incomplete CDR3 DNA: TGTGCCAGCAGTCGGCAGAGCTCCTATGAACAGTAC. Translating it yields CASSRQSSYEQY. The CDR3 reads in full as CASSRQSSYEQYF.